The TCR beta chain under discussion was sequenced for a study of cytomegalovirus exposure and HLA in healthy donors. About the study: T cells numbering around 190 million yielded 95 million to 140 million unique TCR beta sequences in an earlier analysis. Study results and limitations: Apparent HLA restriction characterized most CMV-associated TCR beta chains in a later analysis. Relative to the approximately 700-donor mean, N-insertions were reportedly fewer in an Asian-associated ancestry cluster in a later analysis.

The CDR3 loop spans 15 amino acids. Germline CDR1 is LGHNA and CDR2 is YSLEER. V was trimmed by 0 bases and J by 5 bases, leaving 13 bases between them. In the PCR, 60 Vbeta and 13 Jbeta primers were used. The method was immunoSEQ multiplex PCR; TCRdb's version includes in-frame clones alone and lacks a portion of them. The sample contains roughly 130,000 clones, 74% of which appear only once. About this clone: Its antigen is undetermined.

In nominal health when sampled, donors likely had unrecorded immune exposures nonetheless. Material for sequencing was PBMCs. The chain uses TRBV4-3 and TRBJ1-2; weak D call: TRBD1 (6 bases). The receptor was derived from a woman aged 50 to 60 in good health and CMV-seropositive. CDR3 sequence reads: CASSQERGGDYGYTF. The DNA for the CDR3 is TGCGCCAGCAGCCAAGAAAGGGGGGGGGATTATGGCTACACCTTC.